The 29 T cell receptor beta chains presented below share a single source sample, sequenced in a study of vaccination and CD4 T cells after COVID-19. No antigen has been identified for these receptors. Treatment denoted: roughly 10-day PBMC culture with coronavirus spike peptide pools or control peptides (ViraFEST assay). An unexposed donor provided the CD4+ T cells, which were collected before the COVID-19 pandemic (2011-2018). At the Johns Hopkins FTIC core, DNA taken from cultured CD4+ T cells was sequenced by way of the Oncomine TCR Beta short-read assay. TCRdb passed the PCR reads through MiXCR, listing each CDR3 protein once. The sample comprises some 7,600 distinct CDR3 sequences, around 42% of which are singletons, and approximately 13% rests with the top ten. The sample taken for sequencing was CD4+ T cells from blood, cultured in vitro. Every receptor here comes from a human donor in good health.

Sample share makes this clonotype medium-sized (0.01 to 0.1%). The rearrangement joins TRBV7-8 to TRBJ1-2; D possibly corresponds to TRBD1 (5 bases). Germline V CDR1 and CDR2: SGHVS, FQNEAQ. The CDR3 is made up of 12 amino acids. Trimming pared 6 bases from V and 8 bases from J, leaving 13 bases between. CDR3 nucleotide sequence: TGTGCCAGCAGTCCGGACAACTCGGGCTACACCTTC. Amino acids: CASSPDNSGYTF.

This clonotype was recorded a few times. CDR3 in amino acids: CASSANGDQETQYF. The CDR3 DNA follows: TGTGCCAGCAGCGCCAATGGGGATCAAGAGACCCAGTACTTC. The chain uses TRBV7-2 and TRBJ2-5; D ambiguous. CDR3 length: 14 amino acids. The V and J ends lost 5 bases and 2 bases respectively, with 12 bases between them. Germline V gene data show CDR1 as SGHTA and CDR2 as FQGNSA.

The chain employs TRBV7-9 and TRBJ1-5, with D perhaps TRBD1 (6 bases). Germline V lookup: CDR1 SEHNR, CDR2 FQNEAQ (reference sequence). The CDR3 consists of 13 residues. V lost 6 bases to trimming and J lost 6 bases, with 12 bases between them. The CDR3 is CASSGGLGQPQHF. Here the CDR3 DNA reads TGTGCCAGCAGTGGGGGCCTTGGTCAGCCCCAGCATTTT.

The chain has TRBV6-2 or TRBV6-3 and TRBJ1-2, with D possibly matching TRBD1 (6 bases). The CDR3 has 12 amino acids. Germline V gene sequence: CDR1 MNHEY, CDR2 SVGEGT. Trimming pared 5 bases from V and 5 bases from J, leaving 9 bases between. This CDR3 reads CASSMTGYGYTF. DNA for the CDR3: TGTGCCAGCAGTATGACAGGTTATGGCTACACCTTC.

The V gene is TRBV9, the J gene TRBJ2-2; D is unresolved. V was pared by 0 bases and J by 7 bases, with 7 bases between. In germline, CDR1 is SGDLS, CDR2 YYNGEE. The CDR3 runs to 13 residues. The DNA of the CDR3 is TGTGCCAGCAGCGTAGGGTTCGGCGGGGAGCTGTTTTTT. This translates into CASSVGFGGELFF.

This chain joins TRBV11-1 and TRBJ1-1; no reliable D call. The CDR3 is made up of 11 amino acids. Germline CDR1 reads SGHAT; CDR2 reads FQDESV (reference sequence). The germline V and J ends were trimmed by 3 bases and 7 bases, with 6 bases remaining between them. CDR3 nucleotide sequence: TGTGCCAGCAGCTTTTCGCGTGAAGCTTTCTTT. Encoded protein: CASSFSREAFF.

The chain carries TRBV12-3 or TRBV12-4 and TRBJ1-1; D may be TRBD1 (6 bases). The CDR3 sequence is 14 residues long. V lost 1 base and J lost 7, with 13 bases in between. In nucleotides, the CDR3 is TGTGCCAGCAGTTTAGGCCAGGGGTTTGGTGAAGCTTTCTTT. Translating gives CASSLGQGFGEAFF.

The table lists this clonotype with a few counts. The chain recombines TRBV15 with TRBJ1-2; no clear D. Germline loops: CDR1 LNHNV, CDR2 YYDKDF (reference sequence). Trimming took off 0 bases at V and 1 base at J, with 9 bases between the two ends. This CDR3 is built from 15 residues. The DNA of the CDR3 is TGTGCCACCAGCAGAGAGGCCGATGGTAACTATGGCTACACCTTC. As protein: CATSREADGNYGYTF.

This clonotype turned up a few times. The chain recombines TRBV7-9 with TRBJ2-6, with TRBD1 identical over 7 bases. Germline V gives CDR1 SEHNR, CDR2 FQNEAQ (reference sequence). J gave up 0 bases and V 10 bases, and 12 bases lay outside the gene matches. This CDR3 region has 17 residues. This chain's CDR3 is CATRTGGPSSGANVLTF. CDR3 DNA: TGTGCCACTCGGACAGGAGGACCTTCCTCTGGGGCCAACGTCCTGACTTTC. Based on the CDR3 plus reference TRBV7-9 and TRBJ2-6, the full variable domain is DTGVSQNPRHKITKRGQNVTFRCDPISEHNRLYWYRQTLGQGPEFLTYFQNEAQLEKSRLLSDRFSAERPKGSFSTLEIQRTEQGDSAMYLCATRTGGPSSGANVLTFGAGSRLTVL.

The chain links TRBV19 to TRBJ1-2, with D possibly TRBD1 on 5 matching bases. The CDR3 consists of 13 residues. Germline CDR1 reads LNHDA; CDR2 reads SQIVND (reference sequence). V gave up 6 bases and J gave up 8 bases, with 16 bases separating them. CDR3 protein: CASSPWGSVGYTF. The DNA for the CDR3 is TGTGCCAGTAGCCCCTGGGGCTCCGTAGGCTACACCTTC.

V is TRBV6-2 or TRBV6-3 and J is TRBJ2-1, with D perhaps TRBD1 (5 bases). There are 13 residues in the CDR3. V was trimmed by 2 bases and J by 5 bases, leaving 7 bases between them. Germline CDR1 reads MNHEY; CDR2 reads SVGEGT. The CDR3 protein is CASSYMDNNEQFF. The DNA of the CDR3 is TGTGCCAGCAGTTACATGGACAACAATGAGCAGTTCTTC.

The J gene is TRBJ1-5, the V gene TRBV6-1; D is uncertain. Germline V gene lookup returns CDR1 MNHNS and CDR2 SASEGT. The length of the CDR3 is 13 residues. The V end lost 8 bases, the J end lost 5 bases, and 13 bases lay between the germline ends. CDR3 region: CASDLSGDQPQHF. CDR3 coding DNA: TGTGCCAGCGACCTCTCCGGGGATCAGCCCCAGCATTTT.

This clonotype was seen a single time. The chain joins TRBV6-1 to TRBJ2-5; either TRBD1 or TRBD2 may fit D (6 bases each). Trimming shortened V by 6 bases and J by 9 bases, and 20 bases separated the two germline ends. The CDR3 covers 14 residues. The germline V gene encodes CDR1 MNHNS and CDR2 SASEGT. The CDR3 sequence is CASRERFRGLSQYF. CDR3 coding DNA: TGTGCCAGCAGAGAAAGGTTCAGGGGACTGTCCCAGTACTTC.

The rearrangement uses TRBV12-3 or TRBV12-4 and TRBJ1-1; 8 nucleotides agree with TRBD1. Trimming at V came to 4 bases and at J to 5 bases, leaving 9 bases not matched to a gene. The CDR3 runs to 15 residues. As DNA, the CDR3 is TGTGCCAGCAGTTCACGGACAGGGTGGAGAACTGAAGCTTTCTTT. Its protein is CASSSRTGWRTEAFF.

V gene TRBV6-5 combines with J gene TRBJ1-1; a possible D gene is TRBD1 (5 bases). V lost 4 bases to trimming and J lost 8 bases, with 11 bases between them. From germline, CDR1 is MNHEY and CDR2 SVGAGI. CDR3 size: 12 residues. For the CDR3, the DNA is TGTGCCAGCAGTTCCCAGGGCCTCGAAGCTTTCTTT. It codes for CASSSQGLEAFF.

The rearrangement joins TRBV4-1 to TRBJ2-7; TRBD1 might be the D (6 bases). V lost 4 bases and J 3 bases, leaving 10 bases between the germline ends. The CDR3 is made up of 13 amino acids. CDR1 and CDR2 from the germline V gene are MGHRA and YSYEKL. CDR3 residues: CASSRDTFYEQYF. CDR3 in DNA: TGCGCCAGCAGCCGGGACACCTTCTACGAGCAGTACTTC.

CDR3 loop: CASSIVQGGDTEAFF. In DNA, the CDR3 is TGTGCCAGTAGTATAGTACAGGGGGGCGACACTGAAGCTTTCTTT. The V and J genes are TRBV19 and TRBJ1-1; 8 positions match TRBD1. CDR1 and CDR2 (germline): LNHDA, SQIVND (reference sequence). This CDR3 comprises 15 residues. J lost 3 bases, V lost 1 base, and 4 bases had no gene match. The entire variable domain, with the rest obtained from reference TRBV19 and TRBJ1-1, is as follows: DGGITQSPKYLFRKEGQNVTLSCEQNLNHDAMYWYRQDPGQGLRLIYYSQIVNDFQKGDIAEGYSVSREKKESFPLTVTSAQKNPTAFYLCASSIVQGGDTEAFFGQGTRLTVV.

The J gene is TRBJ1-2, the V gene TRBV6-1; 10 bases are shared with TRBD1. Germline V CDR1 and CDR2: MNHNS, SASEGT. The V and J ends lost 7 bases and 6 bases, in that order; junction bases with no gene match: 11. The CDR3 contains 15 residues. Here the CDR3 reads CASNGRDRGGDGYTF. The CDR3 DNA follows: TGTGCCAGCAACGGACGGGACAGGGGAGGGGATGGCTACACCTTC.

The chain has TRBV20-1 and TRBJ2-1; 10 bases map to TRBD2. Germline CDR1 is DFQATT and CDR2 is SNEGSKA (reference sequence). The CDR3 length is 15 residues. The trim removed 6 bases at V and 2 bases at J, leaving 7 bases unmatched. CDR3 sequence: CSATRAGGPYNEQFF. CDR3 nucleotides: TGCAGTGCAACCCGAGCGGGGGGGCCCTACAATGAGCAGTTCTTC.

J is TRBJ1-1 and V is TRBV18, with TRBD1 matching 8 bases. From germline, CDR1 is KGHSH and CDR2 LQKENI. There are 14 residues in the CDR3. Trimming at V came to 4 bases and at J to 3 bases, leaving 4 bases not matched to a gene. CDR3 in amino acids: CASSRGQGDTEAFF. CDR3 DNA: TGTGCCAGCTCACGAGGACAGGGCGACACTGAAGCTTTCTTT.

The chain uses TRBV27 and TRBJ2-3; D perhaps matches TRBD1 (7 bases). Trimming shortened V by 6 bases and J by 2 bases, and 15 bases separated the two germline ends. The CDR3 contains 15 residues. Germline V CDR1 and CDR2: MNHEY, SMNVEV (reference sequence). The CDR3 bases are TGTGCCAGCAGCCCCGTCAGGGGGGTCACAGATACGCAGTATTTT. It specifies CASSPVRGVTDTQYF.

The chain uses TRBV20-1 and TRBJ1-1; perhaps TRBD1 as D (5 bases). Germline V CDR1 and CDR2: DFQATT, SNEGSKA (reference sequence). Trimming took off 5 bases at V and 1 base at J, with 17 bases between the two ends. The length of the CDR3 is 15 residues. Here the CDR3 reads CSALSTRGGNTEAFF. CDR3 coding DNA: TGCAGTGCTTTATCTACACGGGGGGGGAACACTGAAGCTTTCTTT.

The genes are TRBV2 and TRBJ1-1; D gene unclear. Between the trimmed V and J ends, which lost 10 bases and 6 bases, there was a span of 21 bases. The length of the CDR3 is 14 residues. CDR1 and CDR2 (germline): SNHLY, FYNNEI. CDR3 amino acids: CANLRELSVPEAFF. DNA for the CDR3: TGTGCCAACCTGAGGGAACTGTCTGTCCCTGAAGCTTTCTTT.

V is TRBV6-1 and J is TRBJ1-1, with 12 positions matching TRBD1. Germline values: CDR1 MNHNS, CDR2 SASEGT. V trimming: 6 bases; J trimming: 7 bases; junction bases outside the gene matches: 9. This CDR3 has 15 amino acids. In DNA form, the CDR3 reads TGTGCCAGCAGACTCCCCGGGACAGGGGGCCATGAAGCTTTCTTT. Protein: CASRLPGTGGHEAFF.

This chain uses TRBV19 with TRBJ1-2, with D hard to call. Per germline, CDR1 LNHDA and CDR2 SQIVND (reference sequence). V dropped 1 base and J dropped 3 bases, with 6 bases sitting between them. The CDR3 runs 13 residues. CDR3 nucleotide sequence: TGTGCCAGTAGTATAGGGGGTGACTATGGCTACACCTTC. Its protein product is CASSIGGDYGYTF.

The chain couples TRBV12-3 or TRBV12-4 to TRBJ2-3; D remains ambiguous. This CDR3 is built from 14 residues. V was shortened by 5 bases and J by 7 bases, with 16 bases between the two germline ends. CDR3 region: CASSPVSGAYTQYF. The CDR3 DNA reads TGTGCCAGCAGTCCGGTATCTGGAGCGTATACGCAGTATTTT.

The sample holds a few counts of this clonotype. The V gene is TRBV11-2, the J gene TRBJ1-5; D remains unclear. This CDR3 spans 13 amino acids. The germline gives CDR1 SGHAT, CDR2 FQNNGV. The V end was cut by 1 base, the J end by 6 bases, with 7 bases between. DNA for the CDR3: TGTGCCAGCAGCTTAGGAGGAGGTCAGCCCCAGCATTTT. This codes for CASSLGGGQPQHF. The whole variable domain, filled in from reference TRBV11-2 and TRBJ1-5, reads EAGVAQSPRYKIIEKRQSVAFWCNPISGHATLYWYQQILGQGPKLLIQFQNNGVVDDSQLPKDRFSAERLKGVDSTLKIQPAKLEDSAVYLCASSLGGGQPQHFGDGTRLSIL.

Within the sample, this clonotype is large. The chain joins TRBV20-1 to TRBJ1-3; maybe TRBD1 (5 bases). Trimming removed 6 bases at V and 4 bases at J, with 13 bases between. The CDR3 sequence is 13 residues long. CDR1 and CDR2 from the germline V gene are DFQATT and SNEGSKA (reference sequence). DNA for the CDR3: TGCAGTGCCCGCCCAGGGTACGGAAACACCATATATTTT. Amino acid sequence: CSARPGYGNTIYF.

CDR3 loop: CASSHNPDTEAFF. The CDR3 DNA sequence: TGTGCCAGCTCACACAATCCGGACACTGAAGCTTTCTTT. J is TRBJ1-1 and V is TRBV18, with no clear D. Trimming removed 4 bases at V and 3 bases at J, with 9 bases between. This CDR3 is 13 amino acids long. Germline CDR1 is KGHSH and CDR2 is LQKENI.